Listed below are T cell receptor beta chains from one sample, sequenced in a study of blood T cell repertoires in COVID-19. This table comes from immunoSEQ multiplex PCR, and its TCRdb copy is limited to in-frame clones, with some not included. Of some 250,000 clones in the sample, approximately 88% were seen once. Sequencing was performed on peripheral blood. The source is a man aged 35 to 55 with acute or convalescent COVID-19. CDR3s include the opening cysteine and the closing phenylalanine or tryptophan. The order of the fields is V gene, J gene, clone size, D gene, CDR3 protein, CDR3 DNA. A D gene is named only where the DNA matches it firmly. For some rows the clone size is stated as once, few or many, or as a class when expanded; others skip it.

TRBV5-4	TRBJ1-2	NA	NA	CASSTDSYGYTF	TGTGCCAGCAGCACGGACAGCTATGGCTACACCTTC
TRBV7-9	TRBJ1-1	NA	NA	CASLGGGSKLAEAFF	TGTGCCAGCCTGGGCGGAGGGAGTAAACTCGCTGAAGCTTTCTTT
TRBV19	TRBJ2-2	NA	NA	CASSIHAGVDTGELFF	TGTGCCAGTAGTATCCACGCAGGGGTGGATACCGGGGAGCTGTTTTTT
TRBV6-5	TRBJ1-1	NA	NA	CASSYYNGGGTEAFF	TGTGCCAGCAGTTACTATAATGGGGGAGGCACTGAAGCTTTCTTT
TRBV11-2	TRBJ2-2	NA	TRBD2	CASSLRLAGATGELFF	TGTGCCAGCAGCTTGCGACTAGCGGGAGCCACCGGGGAGCTGTTTTTT
TRBV28	TRBJ1-2	NA	TRBD1	CASSGQGTNYGYTF	TGTGCCAGCAGTGGACAGGGGACAAACTATGGCTACACCTTC
TRBV27	TRBJ2-5	once	NA	CASSLHQTRGTQYF	TGTGCCAGCAGTTTGCATCAAACTCGGGGGACCCAGTACTTC
TRBV5-1	TRBJ2-7	NA	NA	CASSLPGTYEQYF	TGCGCCAGCAGCTTGCCGGGGACCTACGAGCAGTACTTC
TRBV29-1	TRBJ2-7	once	NA	CSVLLGGPSYEQYF	TGCAGCGTACTCCTGGGGGGACCCTCCTACGAGCAGTACTTC
TRBV5-1	TRBJ1-1	NA	TRBD1	CASSLGQGAEAFF	TGCGCCAGCAGCCTTGGACAGGGTGCTGAAGCTTTCTTT
TRBV5-6	TRBJ2-1	once	TRBD2	CASSWTSGNEQFF	TGTGCCAGCAGTTGGACTAGCGGGAATGAGCAGTTCTTC
TRBV20-1	TRBJ1-1	once	NA	CSGLTNTEAFF	TGCAGTGGGCTTACGAACACTGAAGCTTTCTTT
TRBV5-1	TRBJ1-2	few	NA	CASSREQGNYGYTF	TGCGCCAGCAGCCGTGAACAGGGCAACTATGGCTACACCTTC
TRBV9	TRBJ1-1	few	NA	CASSAQGITEAFF	TGTGCCAGCAGCGCTCAGGGAATCACTGAAGCTTTCTTT
TRBV5-6	TRBJ2-2	NA	NA	CASSLLGAGMNTGELFF	TGTGCCAGCAGCCTGTTAGGGGCAGGGATGAACACCGGGGAGCTGTTTTTT
TRBV27	TRBJ1-4	NA	TRBD1	CASRTGTGRGTNEKLFF	TGTGCCAGCAGGACCGGGACAGGGAGGGGCACTAATGAAAAACTGTTTTTT
TRBV6-4	TRBJ2-1	NA	TRBD2	CASSTGLAGNNEQFF	TGTGCCAGCAGTACGGGACTAGCGGGTAACAATGAGCAGTTCTTC
TRBV5-4	TRBJ2-7	few	TRBD1	CASSNTQGSYEQYF	TGTGCCAGCAGCAATACACAGGGGTCCTACGAGCAGTACTTC
TRBV11-2	TRBJ1-2	NA	NA	CASSLGGGILSNYGYTF	TGTGCCAGCAGCTTAGGTGGAGGGATTCTTTCTAACTATGGCTACACCTTC
TRBV25-1	TRBJ2-2	NA	NA	CASSDSPKGGWYTGELFF	TGTGCCAGCAGTGACTCCCCAAAGGGGGGGTGGTACACCGGGGAGCTGTTTTTT
TRBV2	TRBJ2-7	NA	TRBD1	CASDGQGFYEQYF	TGTGCCAGCGACGGACAGGGGTTCTACGAGCAGTACTTC
TRBV9	TRBJ1-5	NA	TRBD1	CASSQTGHQPQHF	TGTGCCAGCAGTCAGACAGGGCACCAGCCCCAGCATTTT
TRBV5-1	TRBJ2-5	few	NA	CASSLVTAQNQETQYF	TGCGCCAGCAGCTTGGTTACAGCCCAGAATCAAGAGACCCAGTACTTC
TRBV7-8	TRBJ2-7	NA	TRBD1	CASSLNRGWEQYF	TGTGCCAGCAGCTTAAACAGGGGTTGGGAGCAGTACTTC
TRBV6-5	TRBJ2-7	NA	TRBD1	CASSLGQGTYEQYF	TGTGCCAGCAGCCTGGGACAGGGAACCTACGAGCAGTACTTC
TRBV3-1/TRBV3-2	TRBJ2-7	NA	TRBD2	CASSQDWGAGGRYEQYF	TGTGCCAGCAGCCAAGATTGGGGGGCGGGAGGGCGGTACGAGCAGTACTTC
TRBV7-9	TRBJ1-1	once	NA	CASTSGGTEAFF	TGTGCCAGCACCTCGGGGGGCACTGAAGCTTTCTTT
TRBV18	TRBJ2-7	NA	TRBD1	CASSTTGSSYEQYF	TGTGCCAGCTCAACGACAGGGAGCTCCTACGAGCAGTACTTC
TRBV30	TRBJ2-2	NA	NA	CAWSLERHNTGELFF	TGTGCCTGGAGTCTGGAGCGGCACAACACCGGGGAGCTGTTTTTT
TRBV29-1	TRBJ2-7	NA	TRBD2	CSVAFGGDEQYF	TGCAGCGTTGCTTTTGGGGGGGATGAGCAGTACTTC
TRBV5-1	TRBJ1-1	NA	NA	CASSGLEQGNTEAFF	TGCGCCAGCAGCGGATTAGAGCAGGGTAACACTGAAGCTTTCTTT
TRBV5-1	TRBJ1-1	NA	TRBD1	CASSRSGTGNTEAFF	TGCGCCAGCAGCAGGTCCGGGACAGGCAACACTGAAGCTTTCTTT
TRBV10-2	TRBJ1-1	NA	NA	CASTDGRVRTEAFF	TGCGCCAGCACTGACGGCAGGGTTCGCACTGAAGCTTTCTTT
TRBV6-6	TRBJ1-2	NA	NA	CASSYSPGSSYGYTF	TGTGCCAGCAGTTACTCCCCGGGAAGCAGCTATGGCTACACCTTC
TRBV6-5	TRBJ1-5	NA	TRBD1	CASRQGLQPQHF	TGTGCCAGCAGACAGGGGCTTCAGCCCCAGCATTTT
TRBV29-1	TRBJ2-1	NA	TRBD2	CSVRLAGSYNEQFF	TGCAGCGTTCGACTAGCGGGTTCCTACAATGAGCAGTTCTTC
TRBV7-3	TRBJ2-3	NA	TRBD2	CASSFSSGSVNTQYF	TGTGCCAGCAGCTTTAGTAGCGGGAGTGTAAATACGCAGTATTTT
TRBV14	TRBJ2-7	NA	NA	CASSQNAIF	TGTGCCAGCAGCCAAAATGCGATTTTC
TRBV3-1/TRBV3-2	TRBJ1-4	NA	TRBD1	CASSPTGGIEKLFF	TGTGCCAGCAGTCCCACAGGGGGGATTGAAAAACTGTTTTTT
TRBV7-6	TRBJ1-2	NA	NA	CASSFSSAGRDYGYTF	TGTGCCAGCAGCTTCTCGTCCGCCGGCAGGGACTATGGCTACACCTTC
TRBV5-6	TRBJ2-7	NA	NA	CASSLGGQQYF	TGTGCCAGCAGCTTGGGGGGCCAGCAGTACTTC